The rows below give T cell receptor beta chains drawn from one sample of a study of T cell responses to AZD1222 COVID-19 vaccine. The protocol was immunoSEQ multiplex PCR, while the TCRdb copy is restricted to in-frame clones and leaves out a portion. The sample records 250,000 to 300,000 clones, 90% to 95% being singletons. The starting material was peripheral blood, obtained 28 days after the second AZD1222 dose. The receptor source for this set is an adult who received the AZD1222 COVID-19 vaccine. CDR3s include the opening cysteine and the closing phenylalanine or tryptophan. The order of the fields is J gene, clone size, D gene, V gene, CDR3 DNA, CDR3 protein. The D gene is left open where the match is weak. Some rows mark clone size as missing; the rest say once, few, many or name a class of expanded clone.

j_gene: TRBJ1-6
abundance: .
d_gene: .
v_gene: TRBV7-2
CDR3nt: TGTGCCAGCAGCTTAGTAGACAGGCTTAATTCACCCCTCCACTTT
CDR3aa: CASSLVDRLNSPLHF

j_gene: TRBJ2-7
abundance: .
d_gene: .
v_gene: TRBV5-1
CDR3nt: TGCGCCAGCAGCCAGGACGGGACGAGGACAGACGAGCAGTACTTC
CDR3aa: CASSQDGTRTDEQYF

j_gene: TRBJ1-2
abundance: .
d_gene: TRBD1
v_gene: TRBV28
CDR3nt: TGTGCCAGCAGCATGGACAGGGAGAAGAACTATGGCTACACCTTC
CDR3aa: CASSMDREKNYGYTF

j_gene: TRBJ2-2
abundance: .
d_gene: .
v_gene: TRBV12-3/TRBV12-4
CDR3nt: TGTGCCAGCGTCAGTACTCGGTCCGGGGAGCTGTTTTTT
CDR3aa: CASVSTRSGELFF

j_gene: TRBJ2-5
abundance: .
d_gene: .
v_gene: TRBV6-1
CDR3nt: TGTGCCAGCAGTGAAAGTACTTTCCAAGAGACCCAGTACTTC
CDR3aa: CASSESTFQETQYF

j_gene: TRBJ2-4
abundance: .
d_gene: .
v_gene: TRBV19
CDR3nt: TGTGCCAGTACCCCCTCCCCCCGTGGCCCCATTTCGGACTTC
CDR3aa: CASTPSPRGPISDF

j_gene: TRBJ1-5
abundance: once
d_gene: .
v_gene: TRBV10-3
CDR3nt: TGTGCCATCAGTGGCGGGGGCGATGACAATCAGCCCCAGCATTTT
CDR3aa: CAISGGGDDNQPQHF

j_gene: TRBJ2-7
abundance: .
d_gene: .
v_gene: TRBV5-8
CDR3nt: TGTGCCAGCAGCACTAGGCTTAGGGGGAGTCGCGAGCAGTACTTC
CDR3aa: CASSTRLRGSREQYF

j_gene: TRBJ2-1
abundance: .
d_gene: TRBD2
v_gene: TRBV18
CDR3nt: TGTGCCAGCTCACCACCAATCCCCCCGGCTAGCGGGGCGTACAATGAGCAGTTCTTC
CDR3aa: CASSPPIPPASGAYNEQFF

j_gene: TRBJ1-1
abundance: .
d_gene: .
v_gene: TRBV19
CDR3nt: TGTGCCAGTAGTATAGGAAGAGGGAGAGAAGCTTTCTTT
CDR3aa: CASSIGRGREAFF

j_gene: TRBJ2-5
abundance: .
d_gene: .
v_gene: TRBV25-1
CDR3nt: TGTGCCAGCAGTGGGGGCTGGGGGCGGGAGAGGTCAGAGACCCAGTACTTC
CDR3aa: CASSGGWGRERSETQYF

j_gene: TRBJ1-4
abundance: .
d_gene: .
v_gene: TRBV7-9
CDR3nt: TGTGCCAGCAGCTTAGGGGGACCCTTAAATGAAAAACTGTTTTTT
CDR3aa: CASSLGGPLNEKLFF

j_gene: TRBJ1-2
abundance: .
d_gene: TRBD1
v_gene: TRBV6-2/TRBV6-3
CDR3nt: TGTGCCAGCAGTTCCCATATGGGACAGGGGACGAATGGCTACACCTTC
CDR3aa: CASSSHMGQGTNGYTF

j_gene: TRBJ1-2
abundance: .
d_gene: .
v_gene: TRBV28
CDR3nt: TGTGCCAGCAGTTTAAGGGCAGTCAGCTATGGCTACACCTTC
CDR3aa: CASSLRAVSYGYTF

j_gene: TRBJ1-2
abundance: .
d_gene: .
v_gene: TRBV28
CDR3nt: TGTGCCAGCAGTCCGGGGGCAGTCTATGGCTACACCTTC
CDR3aa: CASSPGAVYGYTF

j_gene: TRBJ2-7
abundance: .
d_gene: .
v_gene: TRBV2
CDR3nt: TGTGCCAGCCGGGTAAGGGGGGTCGAGCAGTACTTC
CDR3aa: CASRVRGVEQYF

j_gene: TRBJ2-7
abundance: .
d_gene: .
v_gene: TRBV2
CDR3nt: TGTGCCAGCAGCGCAACAGGGGAGGGCGAGCAGTACTTC
CDR3aa: CASSATGEGEQYF